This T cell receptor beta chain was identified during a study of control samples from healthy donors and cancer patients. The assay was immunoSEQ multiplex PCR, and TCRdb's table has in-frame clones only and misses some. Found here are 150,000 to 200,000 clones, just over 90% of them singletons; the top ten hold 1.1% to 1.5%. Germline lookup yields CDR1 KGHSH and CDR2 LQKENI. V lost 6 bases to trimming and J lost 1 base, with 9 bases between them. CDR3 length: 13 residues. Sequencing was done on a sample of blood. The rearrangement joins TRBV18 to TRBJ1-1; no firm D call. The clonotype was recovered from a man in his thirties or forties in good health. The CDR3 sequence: CASSPQKNTEAFF. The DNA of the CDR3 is TGTGCCAGCTCTCCCCAGAAGAACACTGAAGCTTTCTTT.